This TCR beta chain was captured in a study of blood T cell repertoires in COVID-19. Turning to the study itself: Acute and convalescent COVID-19 specimens originated in the United States, Italy and Spain. Sources were T cells, B-cell-depleted T cells, or PBMCs; the material itself was cDNA or gDNA.

V shed 0 bases and J shed 4 bases, with 12 bases lying between them. The CDR3 length is 15 residues. Germline CDR1 SGHRS, CDR2 YFSETQ. Original processing methods: Estimation of nucleated cell counts relied on the amplification of reference gene primers. Profiling relied on immunoSEQ multiplex PCR, and the TCRdb table lists in-frame clones only, not all of them. V and J calls and clone size come straight from that table; D and trimming were deduced from the DNA. The sample comprises about 170,000 clones, approximately 90% of which are singletons, and 2% to 2.5% rests with the top ten. The gene calls are TRBV5-1 and TRBJ2-3; TRBD1 might be the D (6 bases). The sequencing input was peripheral blood. This TCR came from a man in his fifties or sixties who had recovered from COVID-19. The CDR3 DNA is TGCGCCAGCAGCTTGGAGGGCAGGGGAGCAGATACGCAGTATTTT. As protein: CASSLEGRGADTQYF.